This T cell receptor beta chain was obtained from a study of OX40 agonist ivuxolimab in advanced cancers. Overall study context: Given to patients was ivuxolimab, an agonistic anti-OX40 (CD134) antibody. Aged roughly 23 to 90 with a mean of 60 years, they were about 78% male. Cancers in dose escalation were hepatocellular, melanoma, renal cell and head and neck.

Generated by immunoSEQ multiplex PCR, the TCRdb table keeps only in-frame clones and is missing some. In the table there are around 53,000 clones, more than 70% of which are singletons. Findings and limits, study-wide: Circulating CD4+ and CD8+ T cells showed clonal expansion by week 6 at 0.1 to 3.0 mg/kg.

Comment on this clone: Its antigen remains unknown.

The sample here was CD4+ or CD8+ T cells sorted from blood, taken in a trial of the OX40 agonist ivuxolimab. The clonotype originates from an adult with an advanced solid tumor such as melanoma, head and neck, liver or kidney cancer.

The CDR3 reads CAISESKGSYNEQFF. CDR3 nucleotides: TGTGCCATCAGTGAGTCGAAGGGGAGTTACAATGAGCAGTTCTTC. The V and J genes are TRBV10-3 and TRBJ2-1, with D possibly called TRBD1 or TRBD2 (5 bases each). The CDR3 is 15 residues long. Germline V gene data show CDR1 as ENHRY and CDR2 as SYGVKD. The V end was cut by 0 bases, the J end by 4 bases, with 10 bases between.